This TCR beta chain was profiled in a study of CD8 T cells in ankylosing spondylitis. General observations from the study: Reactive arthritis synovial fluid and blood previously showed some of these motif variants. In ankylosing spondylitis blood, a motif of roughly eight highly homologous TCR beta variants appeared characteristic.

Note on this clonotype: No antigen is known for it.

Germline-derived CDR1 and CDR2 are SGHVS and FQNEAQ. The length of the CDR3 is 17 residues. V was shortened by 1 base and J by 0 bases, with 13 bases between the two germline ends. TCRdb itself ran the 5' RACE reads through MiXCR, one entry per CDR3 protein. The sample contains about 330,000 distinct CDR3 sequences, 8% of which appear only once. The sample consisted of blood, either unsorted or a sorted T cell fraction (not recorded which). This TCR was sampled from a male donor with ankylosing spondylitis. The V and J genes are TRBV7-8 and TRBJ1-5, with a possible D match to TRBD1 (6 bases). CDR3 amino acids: CASSLGVDSYSNQPQHF. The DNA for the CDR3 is TGTGCCAGCAGCTTAGGGGTGGACAGTTATAGCAATCAGCCCCAGCATTTT. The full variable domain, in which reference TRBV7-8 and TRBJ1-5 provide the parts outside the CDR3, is GAGVSQSPRYKVAKRGQDVALRCDPISGHVSLFWYQQALGQGPEFLTYFQNEAQLDKSGLPSDRFFAERPEGSVSTLKIQRTQQEDSAVYLCASSLGVDSYSNQPQHFGDGTRLSIL.